Each of the 30 T cell receptor beta chains below was sequenced from the same sample in a study of blood T cells in healthy people across ages. A J-beta primer mix and a sample-barcoded 5' primer were used in a second PCR of about 7 to 11 cycles. TCRdb itself ran the 5' RACE reads through MiXCR, one entry per CDR3 protein. The sample contains 650,000 or so distinct CDR3 sequences, around 50% of which appear only once. Sequenced: blood. The receptors shown here come from an elderly woman in good health.

This clonotype was observed many times. This chain connects TRBV9 to TRBJ2-6; no clear D. The CDR3 covers 15 residues. Germline CDR1 is SGDLS and CDR2 is YYNGEE. V lost 1 base, J lost 0 bases, and 5 bases lay in between. The CDR3 spells CASSVQTSGANVLTF. DNA of the CDR3: TGTGCCAGCAGCGTACAGACCTCTGGGGCCAACGTCCTGACTTTC.

The V call is TRBV27, the J call TRBJ2-7; D is ambiguous. The CDR3 loop spans 12 amino acids. The V gene lost 8 bases and the J gene lost 3 bases, with 11 bases spanning the gap. CDR1 and CDR2 from the germline V gene are MNHEY and SMNVEV (reference sequence). The CDR3: CASEGPNYEQYF. The CDR3 DNA reads as TGTGCCAGCGAAGGACCCAACTACGAGCAGTACTTC.

V is TRBV5-1 and J is TRBJ2-5; D not certain. V shed 0 bases and J shed 2 bases, with 11 bases lying between them. CDR3 length equals 15 residues. Germline-derived CDR1 and CDR2 are SGHRS and YFSETQ. The CDR3 reads CASSLGHKVQETQYF. In DNA form, the CDR3 reads TGCGCCAGCAGCTTGGGACATAAGGTACAAGAGACCCAGTACTTC.

As regards this clonotype: This sequence may be a read error, since a much larger clone differs from it by one base. Written as DNA, the CDR3 is TGTGCCAGCAGCCGGGATGGAAGATTTAACAATGAGCGGTTCTTC. This encodes CASSRDGRFNNERFF. The rearrangement joins TRBV7-3 to TRBJ2-1, with D tentatively TRBD2 (5 bases). Germline V gene lookup returns CDR1 SGHTA and CDR2 FQGTGA. This CDR3 contains 15 residues.

As concerns this clonotype: A junction boundary mismatches the germline segment, possibly from a read error. J is TRBJ1-2 and V is TRBV20-1, with D hard to call. The CDR3 runs to 14 residues. CDR1 and CDR2 (germline): DFQATT, SNEGSKA (reference sequence). The DNA of the CDR3 is TGTAGTGCTAGAGATCCCAGGTTCGTCTATGGCTACACCTTC. This translates into CSARDPRFVYGYTF.

As to this clonotype: A much larger clonotype is one base distant, so this may be a read error. This rearrangement joins TRBV5-1 to TRBJ2-1, with D tentatively TRBD2 (6 bases). Germline V gives CDR1 SGHRS, CDR2 YFSETQ. This CDR3 has 15 amino acids. CDR3: CACSFDGSSYNEQFF. As DNA, the CDR3 is TGCGCCTGCAGCTTTGACGGGAGCTCCTACAATGAGCAGTTCTTC.

Many counts were recorded for this clonotype. The rearrangement joins TRBV9 to TRBJ2-1; D call uncertain. The germline V gene has CDR1 SGDLS and CDR2 YYNGEE. CDR3 length: 14 residues. Between the trimmed V and J ends, which lost 4 bases and 7 bases, there was a span of 15 bases. CDR3 loop: CASSPRALGNEQFF. The CDR3 bases are TGTGCCAGCAGCCCCCGGGCCCTTGGGAATGAGCAGTTCTTC.

About this clonotype: This sequence may be a read error, since a much larger clone differs from it by one base. The rearrangement links TRBV12-3 or TRBV12-4 to TRBJ2-3; 8 nucleotides match TRBD1. The CDR3 consists of 16 residues. V lost 2 bases and J lost 4; bases outside the gene matches: 8. The CDR3 nucleotides read TGTGCCAGCAGTTTAAGGAGGACAGGGAGCGCAGATACGCAGTATTTT. This codes for CASSLRRTGSADTQYF.

This clonotype occurred once. J is TRBJ2-3 and V is TRBV7-2; 7 positions match TRBD1. The trim removed 3 bases at V and 0 bases at J, leaving 6 bases unmatched. This CDR3 spans 16 amino acids. Germline V CDR1 and CDR2: SGHTA, FQGNSA. This chain's CDR3 is CASSFPGQSSTDTQYF. CDR3 DNA sequence: TGTGCCAGCAGCTTTCCGGGACAGTCTAGCACAGATACGCAGTATTTT. The full variable domain, with the rest looked up from reference TRBV7-2 and TRBJ2-3, is GAGVSQSPSNKVTEKGKDVELRCDPISGHTALYWYRQSLGQGLEFLIYFQGNSAPDKSGLPSDRFSAERTGGSVSTLTIQRTQQEDSAVYLCASSFPGQSSTDTQYFGPGTRLTVL.

V usage is TRBV5-1 and J usage is TRBJ1-1; D is unclear. Trimming left V 4 bases short and J 0 bases short, with 13 bases between. CDR3 length: 15 amino acids. Germline-derived CDR1 and CDR2 are SGHRS and YFSETQ. CDR3 in DNA: TGCGCCAGCAGCACTTATGGCCCCATGAACACTGAAGCTTTCTTT. It specifies CASSTYGPMNTEAFF.

This clonotype was picked up many times. This sequence joins TRBV10-3 and TRBJ1-6, with a tentative D call TRBD1 (6 bases). CDR3 length: 15 residues. V lost 0 bases to trimming and J lost 8 bases, with 11 bases between them. Germline CDR1 is ENHRY and CDR2 is SYGVKD. CDR3 sequence (DNA): TGTGCCATCAGTGAGTCGGACAGACCGTATTCACCCCTCCACTTT. Translated, it gives CAISESDRPYSPLHF.

The genes are TRBV27 and TRBJ2-1; 9 nucleotides match TRBD2. The germline V gene has CDR1 MNHEY and CDR2 SMNVEV (reference sequence). The V gene end was trimmed by 0 bases and the J gene end by 2 bases; junction bases not matched to a gene: 2. This CDR3 is 16 amino acids long. The CDR3 nucleotides are TGTGCCAGCAGTTTATCAGCGGGGGGTGCCTACAATGAGCAGTTCTTC. Translated, it gives CASSLSAGGAYNEQFF.

This clonotype was observed a single time. The CDR3 loop reads CSVSRGATTSYEQYF. The DNA for the CDR3 is TGCAGCGTCTCCCGTGGCGCTACCACTTCCTACGAGCAGTACTTC. The chain has TRBV29-1 and TRBJ2-7; no definite D call. Trimming left V 6 bases short and J 1 base short, with 19 bases between. Per the germline V gene, CDR1 is SQVTM and CDR2 is ANQGSEA. The length of the CDR3 is 15 residues.

This clonotype was seen many times. CDR3 region: CASSQDRLYGYTF. The DNA of the CDR3 is TGTGCCAGCAGCCAAGATCGACTCTATGGCTACACCTTC. The chain combines TRBV3-1 with TRBJ1-2; D gene ambiguous. This CDR3 region has 13 residues. V was cut by 0 bases and J by 4 bases, with 6 bases left in between. The germline V gene encodes CDR1 LGHDT and CDR2 YNNKEL (reference sequence). The full variable domain, rest sourced from reference TRBV3-1 and TRBJ1-2, is DTAVSQTPKYLVTQMGNDKSIKCEQNLGHDTMYWYKQDSKKFLKIMFSYNNKELIINETVPNRFSPKSPDKAHLNLHINSLELGDSAVYFCASSQDRLYGYTFGSGTRLTVV.

This clonotype occurred a few times. In DNA, the CDR3 is TGTGCCAGCAGATTTAGACTAGCGGGCTACAATGAGCAGTTCTTC. Amino acids: CASRFRLAGYNEQFF. The V call is TRBV12-3 or TRBV12-4, the J call TRBJ2-1; 10 nucleotides line up with TRBD2. Trimming cost V 6 bases and J 3 bases; bases outside gene matches: 5. The CDR3 extends over 15 amino acids.

There are a few counts of this clonotype. This chain links TRBV25-1 with TRBJ2-7, with TRBD2 as a possible D gene (5 bases). This CDR3 region has 15 residues. V was pared by 4 bases and J by 4 bases, with 17 bases between. From germline, CDR1 is MGHDK and CDR2 SYGVNS. In DNA form, the CDR3 reads TGTGCCAGCAGTGGTACTAGTGAGAAGCCATACGAGCAGTACTTC. This sequence encodes CASSGTSEKPYEQYF.

This clonotype showed up just once. The V and J genes are TRBV6-5 and TRBJ2-3, with a weak D call TRBD1 (5 bases). The last part of the DNA fits TRBJ1-5 better; the J call may be wrong. Per germline, CDR1 MNHEY and CDR2 SVGAGI. The CDR3 totals 17 residues. CDR3 in amino acids: CASSYSSAGLAADTQHF. The CDR3 DNA sequence: TGTGCCAGCAGTTACTCGAGCGCGGGACTAGCTGCAGATACGCAGCATTTT.

This clonotype was recorded at least ten times. The chain has TRBV7-9 and TRBJ1-4; TRBD1 matches at 7 bases. The length of the CDR3 is 17 residues. CDR1 and CDR2 (germline): SEHNR, FQNEAQ (reference sequence). V lost 1 base, J lost 8 bases, and 13 bases stayed unmatched. The CDR3 reads CASSLEGGAALREKLFF. The CDR3 nucleotides are TGTGCCAGCAGCTTAGAAGGGGGCGCGGCCCTTAGAGAAAAACTGTTTTTT.

The chain employs TRBV10-3 and TRBJ2-7, with a weak D call TRBD2 (6 bases). This CDR3 spans 13 amino acids. Germline loops: CDR1 ENHRY, CDR2 SYGVKD. V lost 10 bases and J lost 4, with 17 bases in between. This CDR3 reads CATCSGRTYEQYF. The CDR3 DNA reads as TGTGCCACCTGCTCCGGGAGAACATACGAGCAGTACTTC.

This clonotype occurred many times. A clone one base away is much larger, so this may be a read error. This sequence joins TRBV9 and TRBJ2-3; D tentatively reads TRBD1 or TRBD2 (5 bases each). CDR1 is SGDLS and CDR2 is YYNGEE in the germline V gene. CDR3 length: 17 residues. V lost 4 bases to trimming and J lost 0 bases, with 18 bases between them. The CDR3 DNA reads TGTGCCAGCAGCTTTTCACGGGGCCCTCCTAGCACAGATACGCAGTATTTT. Encoded protein: CASSFSRGPPSTDTQYF.

The CDR3 protein is CASSLMGQVLGNEQFF. CDR3 bases: TGTGCCAGCAGCTTAATGGGCCAGGTGTTGGGCAATGAGCAGTTCTTC. The genes are TRBV7-3 and TRBJ2-1; D is ambiguous. V shed 1 base and J shed 6 bases, with 16 bases lying between them. The CDR3 has 16 residues. Germline V lookup: CDR1 SGHTA, CDR2 FQGTGA.

In its sample, this clonotype was seen many times. This rearrangement joins TRBV5-1 to TRBJ2-1; 7 bases are a match to TRBD1. V shed 1 base and J 4 bases; nucleotides not matched to a gene: 5. The CDR3 totals 15 residues. Germline V gene data show CDR1 as SGHRS and CDR2 as YFSETQ. CDR3 sequence (DNA): TGCGCCAGCAGCTTGAGGGACAGCATTTACAATGAGCAGTTCTTC. It codes for CASSLRDSIYNEQFF.

The V gene is TRBV18, the J gene TRBJ2-1, with a tentative D call TRBD1 (5 bases). CDR3 size: 15 residues. Deletions cut 2 bases from V and 4 bases from J, with 12 bases between. Germline CDR1 and CDR2: KGHSH and LQKENI. The CDR3 spells CASSPSGQIYNEQFF. The CDR3 bases are TGTGCCAGCTCACCATCAGGGCAGATATACAATGAGCAGTTCTTC.

V usage is TRBV28 and J usage is TRBJ2-1; TRBD2 is a possible D gene (5 bases). The V and J ends lost 8 bases and 9 bases respectively, with 17 bases between them. The CDR3 loop spans 13 amino acids. CDR1 is MDHEN and CDR2 is SYDVKM in the germline V gene. The CDR3 DNA is TGTGCCAGCGTTAAGGGCCCCGCGGGTGAGCAGTTCTTC. This translates into CASVKGPAGEQFF. Using reference TRBV28 and TRBJ2-1 for the parts outside the CDR3, the full variable domain is DVKVTQSSRYLVKRTGEKVFLECVQDMDHENMFWYRQDPGLGLRLIYFSYDVKMKEKGDIPEGYSVSREKKERFSLILESASTNQTSMYLCASVKGPAGEQFFGPGTRLTVL.

In DNA, the CDR3 is TGTGCCAGCAGTCCTTCTAACAGGGGGGGAGACTATGGCTACACCTTC. Its protein is CASSPSNRGGDYGYTF. This chain connects TRBV12-3 or TRBV12-4 to TRBJ1-2; 8 bases agree with TRBD1. Unmatched junction bases numbered 11, after V lost 5 bases and J lost 3 bases. The CDR3 covers 16 residues.

Notes on this clonotype: One junction end does not reproduce the germline sequence, and a read error may be involved. The chain recombines TRBV28 with TRBJ2-7, with TRBD2 matching 7 bases. The CDR3 extends over 15 amino acids. Germline assignment: CDR1 MDHEN and CDR2 SYDVKM. CDR3 protein: CASSTSSGNSYERYF. The CDR3 coding sequence is TGTGCCAGCAGTACTAGCAGCGGGAACTCCTACGAGCGGTACTTC.

The chain recombines TRBV7-2 with TRBJ2-5; 12 bases map to TRBD2. The CDR3 runs to 15 residues. Germline CDR1 reads SGHTA; CDR2 reads FQGNSA. V lost 5 bases and J lost 5; bases outside the gene matches: 6. This chain's CDR3 is CASSLTSGGLETQYF. CDR3 coding DNA: TGTGCCAGCAGCCTAACTAGCGGGGGGTTGGAGACCCAGTACTTC. Based on the CDR3 plus reference TRBV7-2 and TRBJ2-5, the full variable domain is GAGVSQSPSNKVTEKGKDVELRCDPISGHTALYWYRQSLGQGLEFLIYFQGNSAPDKSGLPSDRFSAERTGGSVSTLTIQRTQQEDSAVYLCASSLTSGGLETQYFGPGTRLLVL.

CDR3 sequence reads: CASSQDVGRETQYF. CDR3 nucleotides: TGTGCCAGCAGCCAAGACGTGGGGCGAGAGACCCAGTACTTC. The chain uses TRBV14 and TRBJ2-5, with D possibly being TRBD1 (5 bases). From germline, CDR1 is SGHDN and CDR2 FVKESK. The V gene lost 0 bases and the J gene lost 4 bases, with 9 bases spanning the gap. This CDR3 has 14 amino acids.

This clonotype was seen repeatedly, ten times or more. The CDR3 DNA reads as TGCAGCGTTGTAGCGGGGTCCTACAATGAGCAGTTCTTC. It translates to CSVVAGSYNEQFF. This chain uses TRBV29-1 with TRBJ2-1, with 8 nucleotides matching TRBD2. Germline assignment: CDR1 SQVTM and CDR2 ANQGSEA. After removal of 4 bases from V and 1 base from J, the junction contained 0 bases not matched to a gene. This CDR3 has 13 amino acids.

This chain uses TRBV24-1 with TRBJ2-5, with TRBD1 matching 10 bases. The V and J ends lost 3 bases and 11 bases, in that order; junction bases with no gene match: 17. Germline-derived CDR1 and CDR2 are KGHDR and SFDVKD. The CDR3 has 17 amino acids. The CDR3 DNA reads as TGTGCCACCAGTGATAGGACAGGGGGACAAACCTACAATGAGCAGTACTTC. This translates into CATSDRTGGQTYNEQYF.